The source of this T cell receptor (beta chain) is a study of cytomegalovirus exposure and HLA in healthy donors. Trimming left V 5 bases short and J 3 bases short, with 10 bases between. Germline CDR1 is WNHNN and CDR2 is SYGVQD (reference sequence). The CDR3 totals 13 residues. The method was immunoSEQ multiplex PCR; TCRdb's version includes in-frame clones alone and lacks a portion of them. The top ten clones hold about 2.1% of a sample with roughly 150,000 clones, around 85% of them seen once. Sequencing was done on a sample of PBMCs. This rearrangement joins TRBV10-1 to TRBJ1-1; D possibly corresponds to TRBD1 (6 bases). The receptor's source is a young man in good health and CMV-seropositive. CDR3 in amino acids: CASSTTGHTEAFF. CDR3 bases: TGCGCCAGCAGTACTACAGGGCACACTGAAGCTTTCTTT.